These 15 T cell receptor beta chains share one sample of origin, sequenced in a study of STAT3 mutations in large granular lymphocyte leukemia. Whole-study results and caveats: In T-cell large granular lymphocyte leukemia, about half of patients showed multiple immunodominant subclonotypes.

TCRdb's copy holds only in-frame clones and misses some; the assay was immunoSEQ multiplex PCR. Altogether thousands of clones are present, around 69% being singletons, with the ten largest covering approximately 90%. These TCRs' antigens remain unknown. Sequenced input: peripheral blood mononuclear cells. These receptors were taken from a man aged 55 to 70 with T-cell large granular lymphocyte leukemia. Some clones in this sample may be carry-over from other donors' samples.

The rearrangement uses TRBV18 and TRBJ2-3; D unresolved. V shed 2 bases and J shed 4 bases, with 4 bases lying between them. This CDR3 has 12 amino acids. Germline CDR1 reads KGHSH; CDR2 reads LQKENI. CDR3 sequence (DNA): TGTGCCAGCTCACCAAGTGCAGATACGCAGTATTTT. It encodes CASSPSADTQYF.

The genes are TRBV5-1 and TRBJ2-1, with a possible D match to TRBD1 (6 bases). The CDR3 consists of 14 residues. Germline V gives CDR1 SGHRS, CDR2 YFSETQ. The V end lost 4 bases, the J end lost 8 bases, and 16 bases lay between the germline ends. CDR3 sequence: CASSPGGGGDEQFF. In nucleotides, the CDR3 is TGCGCCAGCAGCCCCGGAGGTGGGGGCGATGAGCAGTTCTTC.

The rearrangement links TRBV29-1 to TRBJ1-1; D possibly corresponds to TRBD1 (5 bases). Germline CDR1 and CDR2: SQVTM and ANQGSEA. The CDR3 is made up of 14 amino acids. Trimming removed 5 bases from V and 0 bases from J, with 13 bases in between. In DNA, the CDR3 is TGCAGCGTTCTTATGACGGGGCTGAACACTGAAGCTTTCTTT. It yields the protein CSVLMTGLNTEAFF.

The rearrangement uses TRBV5-1 and TRBJ1-5; weak D call: TRBD1 (6 bases). The V end was cut by 4 bases, the J end by 4 bases, with 12 bases between. CDR1 is SGHRS and CDR2 is YFSETQ in the germline V gene. This CDR3 has 14 amino acids. The CDR3 reads CASSPDSQNQPQHF. CDR3 sequence (DNA): TGCGCCAGCAGCCCGGACAGTCAGAATCAGCCCCAGCATTTT.

V gene TRBV18 combines with J gene TRBJ1-1; the D is unclear. In germline, CDR1 is KGHSH, CDR2 LQKENI. This CDR3 is 15 amino acids long. Trimming cost V 0 bases and J 1 base, with 9 bases left between them. The DNA for the CDR3 is TGTGCCAGCTCACCACCGGTCCTCGGGAACACTGAAGCTTTCTTT. Its protein product is CASSPPVLGNTEAFF. The full variable domain, rest sourced from reference TRBV18 and TRBJ1-1, is NAGVMQNPRHLVRRRGQEARLRCSPMKGHSHVYWYRQLPEEGLKFMVYLQKENIIDESGMPKERFSAEFPKEGPSILRIQQVVRGDSAAYFCASSPPVLGNTEAFFGQGTRLTVV.

The V gene is TRBV2, the J gene TRBJ2-3; D unresolved. Trimming shortened V by 7 bases and J by 11 bases, and 16 bases separated the two germline ends. Germline V gene data show CDR1 as SNHLY and CDR2 as FYNNEI. This CDR3 region has 12 residues. This chain's CDR3 is CASMDPHEKQYF. The DNA of the CDR3 is TGTGCCAGCATGGATCCACATGAGAAGCAGTATTTT.

This chain connects TRBV5-1 to TRBJ1-4, with D perhaps TRBD1 (5 bases). Trimming shortened V by 0 bases and J by 2 bases, and 5 bases separated the two germline ends. This CDR3 is 14 amino acids long. CDR1 is SGHRS, CDR2 YFSETQ, per germline. CDR3 sequence: CASSLEGTNEKLFF. CDR3 sequence (DNA): TGCGCCAGCAGCTTGGAGGGGACTAATGAAAAACTGTTTTTT.

The chain couples TRBV18 to TRBJ1-2, with TRBD1 matching 8 bases. CDR3 length: 13 residues. Germline-derived CDR1 and CDR2 are KGHSH and LQKENI. Trimming took 3 bases from V and 7 from J; bases not matched to a gene: 4. The CDR3 loop is CASSPRTGSGYTF. The CDR3 coding sequence is TGTGCCAGCTCACCTAGGACAGGGTCTGGCTACACCTTC.

The chain couples TRBV6-5 to TRBJ2-6; D is unresolved. This CDR3 has 14 residues. Trimming stripped 6 bases from V and 0 bases from J, with 6 bases between. Per the germline V gene, CDR1 is MNHEY and CDR2 is SVGAGI. The CDR3 protein is CASRVYSGANVLTF. The CDR3 DNA reads as TGTGCCAGCAGGGTATACTCTGGGGCCAACGTCCTGACTTTC.

Only a few counts were recorded for this clone. The chain's CDR3 is CAWSVSGQGNTEAFF. The CDR3 coding sequence is TGTGCCTGGAGTGTATCCGGTCAGGGGAACACTGAAGCTTTCTTT. The J gene is TRBJ1-1, the V gene TRBV30; a weak D match, TRBD1 (5 bases). The CDR3 consists of 15 residues. From germline, CDR1 is GTSNPN and CDR2 SVGIG (reference sequence). V lost 0 bases and J 1 base, leaving 12 bases between the germline ends.

For this clone: A read error may account for a junction end that differs from germline. V gene TRBV5-1 combines with J gene TRBJ2-3, with a weak D call TRBD2 (7 bases). Germline CDR1 and CDR2: SGHRS and YFSETQ. CDR3 length: 15 amino acids. The chain's CDR3 is CASSSVGGLTDTQYF. The CDR3 nucleotides read TGCGCCAGTAGCTCCGTGGGGGGGCTCACAGATACGCAGTATTTT.

This chain connects TRBV10-3 to TRBJ1-6, with 8 positions matching TRBD1. The junction had 0 bases not matched to a gene; V was cut back by 6 bases and J by 5 bases. This CDR3 spans 13 amino acids. Germline assignment: CDR1 ENHRY and CDR2 SYGVKD. The CDR3 sequence is CAIRGQDNSPLHF. CDR3 bases: TGTGCCATCAGGGGACAGGATAATTCACCCCTCCACTTT.

V is TRBV9 and J is TRBJ1-1, with TRBD1 matching 7 bases. CDR3 length: 12 amino acids. Unmatched junction bases numbered 1, after V lost 0 bases and J lost 8 bases. Germline assignment: CDR1 SGDLS and CDR2 YYNGEE. CDR3 sequence: CASSVEGQEAFF. The CDR3 bases are TGTGCCAGCAGCGTAGAGGGACAGGAAGCTTTCTTT. Full variable domain (remainder filled in from reference TRBV9 and TRBJ1-1): DSGVTQTPKHLITATGQRVTLRCSPRSGDLSVYWYQQSLDQGLQFLIQYYNGEERAKGNILERFSAQQFPDLHSELNLSSLELGDSALYFCASSVEGQEAFFGQGTRLTVV.

V and J are TRBV5-1 and TRBJ2-6; maybe TRBD2 (5 bases). The V gene's germline CDR1 is SGHRS and CDR2 YFSETQ. The V and J ends lost 2 bases and 1 base respectively, with 16 bases between them. This CDR3 comprises 18 residues. The CDR3 loop reads CASSFFASTRSGANVLTF. The CDR3, as DNA: TGCGCCAGCAGCTTCTTCGCGTCAACTAGGTCTGGGGCCAACGTCCTGACTTTC.

This clone is classed as medium-sized (0.01 to 0.1%). V is TRBV13 and J is TRBJ1-2; D call uncertain. This CDR3 is built from 12 residues. Per germline, CDR1 PRHDT and CDR2 FYEKMQ (reference sequence). V shed 4 bases and J shed 8 bases, with 11 bases lying between them. The CDR3 reads CASSSLESGYTF. The CDR3 DNA follows: TGTGCCAGCAGCTCTTTGGAGTCAGGCTACACCTTC.